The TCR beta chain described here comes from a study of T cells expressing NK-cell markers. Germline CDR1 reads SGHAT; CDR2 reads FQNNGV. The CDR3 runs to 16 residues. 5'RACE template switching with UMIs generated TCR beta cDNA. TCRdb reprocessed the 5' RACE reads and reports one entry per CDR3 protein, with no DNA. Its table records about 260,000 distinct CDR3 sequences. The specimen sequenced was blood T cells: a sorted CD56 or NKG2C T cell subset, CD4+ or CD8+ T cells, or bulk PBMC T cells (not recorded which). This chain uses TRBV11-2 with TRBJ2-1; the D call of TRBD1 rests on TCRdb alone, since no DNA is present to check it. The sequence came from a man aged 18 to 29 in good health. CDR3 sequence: CASSQRTGPTYNEQFF.